This T cell receptor beta chain was observed in a study of blood T cells in healthy people across ages. Using a J-beta primer mix together with a sample-barcoded 5' primer, a second PCR was run for 7 to 11 cycles. MiXCR was run by TCRdb on the 5' RACE reads, yielding one entry per CDR3 protein. This sample carries 1.4 million or so distinct CDR3 sequences, 35% to 45% of them seen once, and the ten largest clones take under 5%. A few counts support this clonotype. Its antigen is unidentified. Study observations and caveats: Per million T cells, TCR beta diversity dropped about linearly as age rose.

Germline V gene sequence: CDR1 LGHNA, CDR2 YSLEER. V was pared by 3 bases and J by 0 bases, with 6 bases of the junction left unmatched. The CDR3 totals 16 residues. Every donor contributed approximately 10 milliliters of peripheral blood by blood draw. The chain uses TRBV4-3 and TRBJ2-3; 7 bases align to TRBD1. The sequenced material came from blood. The origin of this receptor is a young woman in good health. CDR3 coding DNA: TGCGCCAGCAGCCAGAGGACAGGTACTAGCACAGATACGCAGTATTTT. Encoded protein: CASSQRTGTSTDTQYF.